This T cell receptor beta chain comes out of a study of neurological immune-mediated disorders. Germline V gene lookup returns CDR1 SGHRS and CDR2 YFSETQ. This CDR3 has 13 residues. V lost 7 bases and J lost 2, with 13 bases in between. This clonotype was counted at least ten times. MiXCR was run by TCRdb on the 5' RACE reads, yielding one entry per CDR3 protein. The table records fewer than 35,000 distinct CDR3 sequences, 3.3% of them present only once. The sequenced material came from PBMCs. The sequence came from a woman younger than 45 with multiple sclerosis. The V and J genes are TRBV5-1 and TRBJ2-7; possible D gene TRBD2, 6 bases. CDR3 bases: TGCGCCAGCTCGAGTAGCGGAGCCTACGAGCAGTACTTC. Encoded protein: CASSSSGAYEQYF.